This T cell receptor beta chain was sequenced in a study of control samples from healthy donors and cancer patients. Germline lookup yields CDR1 SNHLY and CDR2 FYNNEI. Trimming removed 4 bases at V and 5 bases at J, with 11 bases between. This CDR3 contains 14 residues. TCRdb's table, derived via immunoSEQ multiplex PCR, lists solely in-frame clones and lacks some. The sample has roughly 200,000 clones. Input material: blood. The sequence was collected from a woman aged 25 to 39 in good health. The chain uses TRBV2 and TRBJ1-4; maybe TRBD1 (5 bases). For the CDR3, the DNA is TGTGCCAGCAGTGCTGGGGGTTGGAATGAAAAACTGTTTTTT. Its protein product is CASSAGGWNEKLFF.